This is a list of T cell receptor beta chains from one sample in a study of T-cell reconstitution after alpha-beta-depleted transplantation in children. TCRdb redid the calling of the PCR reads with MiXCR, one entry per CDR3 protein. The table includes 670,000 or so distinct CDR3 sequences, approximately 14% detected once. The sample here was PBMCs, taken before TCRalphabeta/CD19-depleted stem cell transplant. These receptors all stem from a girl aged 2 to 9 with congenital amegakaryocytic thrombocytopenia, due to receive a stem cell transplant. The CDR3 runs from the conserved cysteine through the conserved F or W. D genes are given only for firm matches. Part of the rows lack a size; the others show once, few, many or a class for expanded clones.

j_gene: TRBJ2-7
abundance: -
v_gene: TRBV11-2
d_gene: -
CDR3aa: CASSLGVGGHSYGQYF
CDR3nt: TGTGCCAGCAGCTTAGGAGTCGGGGGGCACTCCTACGGGCAGTACTTC

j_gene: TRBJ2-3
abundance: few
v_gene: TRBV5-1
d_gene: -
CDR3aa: CASSSGRGPDTQYF
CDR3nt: TGCGCCAGCAGCTCGGGACGGGGCCCAGATACGCAGTATTTT

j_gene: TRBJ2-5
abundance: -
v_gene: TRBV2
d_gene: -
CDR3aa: CASSLLLFEETQYF
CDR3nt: TGTGCCAGCAGTCTATTGCTCTTTGAAGAGACCCAGTACTTC

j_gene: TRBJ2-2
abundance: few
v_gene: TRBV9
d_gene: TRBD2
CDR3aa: CASSALRTGKTSGSNGELFF
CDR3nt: TGTGCCAGCAGCGCGCTGCGGACAGGGAAGACTAGCGGGAGTAACGGGGAGCTGTTTTTT

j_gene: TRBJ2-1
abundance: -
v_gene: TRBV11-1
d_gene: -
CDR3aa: CASSLPAKNEQFF
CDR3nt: TGTGCCAGCAGCTTACCAGCCAAAAATGAGCAGTTCTTC

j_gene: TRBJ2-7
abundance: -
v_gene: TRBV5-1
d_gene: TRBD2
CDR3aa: CASSGGVRSSYEQYF
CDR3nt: TGCGCCAGCAGCGGGGGGGTCAGGAGCTCCTACGAGCAGTACTTC

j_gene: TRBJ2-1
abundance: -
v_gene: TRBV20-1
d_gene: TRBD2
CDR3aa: CSAVAGGISNEQFF
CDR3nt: TGCAGTGCTGTAGCGGGAGGGATATCCAATGAGCAGTTCTTC

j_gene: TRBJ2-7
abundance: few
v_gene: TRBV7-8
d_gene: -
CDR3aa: CASSAPGDSFYEQYF
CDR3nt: TGTGCCAGCAGCGCCCCTGGGGACTCCTTCTACGAGCAGTACTTC

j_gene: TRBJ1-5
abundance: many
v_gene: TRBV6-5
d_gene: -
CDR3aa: CASSNRGLWPQHF
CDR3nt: TGTGCCAGCAGTAACCGGGGCCTATGGCCCCAGCATTTT

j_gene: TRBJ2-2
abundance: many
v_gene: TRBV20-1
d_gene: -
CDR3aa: CSAREAGNTGELFF
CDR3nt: TGCAGTGCTAGAGAAGCGGGTAACACCGGGGAGCTGTTTTTT

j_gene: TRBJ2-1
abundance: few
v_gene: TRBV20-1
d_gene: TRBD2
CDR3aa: CSARDRLAAWYNEQFF
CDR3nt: TGCAGTGCTAGAGATCGGCTAGCGGCATGGTACAATGAGCAGTTCTTC

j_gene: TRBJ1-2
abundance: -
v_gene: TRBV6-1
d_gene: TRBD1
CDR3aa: CASSRDSNYGYTF
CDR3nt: TGTGCCAGCAGCCGGGACAGCAACTATGGCTACACCTTC

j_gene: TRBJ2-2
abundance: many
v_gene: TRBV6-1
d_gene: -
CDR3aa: CASSPDGYYTGELFF
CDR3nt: TGTGCCAGCAGTCCTGACGGATACTACACCGGGGAGCTGTTTTTT

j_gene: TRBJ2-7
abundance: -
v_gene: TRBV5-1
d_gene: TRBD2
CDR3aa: CASSVTSGSNSYEQYF
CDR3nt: TGCGCCAGCAGCGTGACTAGCGGGAGTAACTCCTACGAGCAGTACTTC

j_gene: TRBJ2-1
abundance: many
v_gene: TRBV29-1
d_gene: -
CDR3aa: CSVDQSWSSYNEQFF
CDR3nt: TGCAGCGTGGACCAAAGTTGGAGCTCCTACAATGAGCAGTTCTTC

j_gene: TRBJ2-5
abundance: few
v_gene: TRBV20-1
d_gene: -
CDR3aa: CSARDWRLSGLGETQYF
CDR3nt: TGCAGTGCTAGAGATTGGAGGCTGTCAGGGCTAGGAGAGACCCAGTACTTC

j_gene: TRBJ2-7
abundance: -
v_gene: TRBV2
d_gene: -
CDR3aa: CASRVGGDEQYF
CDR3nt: TGTGCCAGCAGGGTAGGGGGGGACGAGCAGTACTTC

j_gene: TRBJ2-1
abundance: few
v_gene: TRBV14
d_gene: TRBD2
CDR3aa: CASSQWGLAGENEQFF
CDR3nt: TGTGCCAGCAGCCAGTGGGGACTAGCGGGGGAGAATGAGCAGTTCTTC

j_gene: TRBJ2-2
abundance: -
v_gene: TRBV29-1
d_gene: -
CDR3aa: CSVGTFNTGELFF
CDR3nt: TGCAGCGTAGGGACTTTCAACACCGGGGAGCTGTTTTTT

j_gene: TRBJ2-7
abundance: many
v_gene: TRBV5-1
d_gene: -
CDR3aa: CASSLGSQGSEQYF
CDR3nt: TGCGCCAGCAGCTTGGGATCTCAGGGGTCCGAGCAGTACTTC

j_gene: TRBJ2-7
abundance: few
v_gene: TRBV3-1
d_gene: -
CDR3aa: CASSQSTTYEQYF
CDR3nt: TGTGCCAGCAGCCAATCTACTACCTACGAGCAGTACTTC

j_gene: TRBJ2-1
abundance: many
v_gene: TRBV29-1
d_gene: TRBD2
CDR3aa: CSQREEGYNEQFF
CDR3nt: TGCAGCCAGCGGGAGGAGGGCTACAATGAGCAGTTCTTC

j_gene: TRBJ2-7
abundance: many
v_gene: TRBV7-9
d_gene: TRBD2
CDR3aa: CASSSGLAGTKQYF
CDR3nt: TGTGCCAGCAGCTCGGGACTAGCGGGCACGAAGCAGTACTTC

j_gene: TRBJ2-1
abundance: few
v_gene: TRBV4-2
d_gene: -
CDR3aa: CASSQNSAHSSSYNEQFF
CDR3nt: TGTGCCAGCAGCCAAAATAGTGCACACTCGAGCTCCTACAATGAGCAGTTCTTC

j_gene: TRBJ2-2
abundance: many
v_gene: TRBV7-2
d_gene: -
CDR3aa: CASSLSKASGGELFF
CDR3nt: TGTGCCAGCAGCTTATCTAAGGCTAGTGGCGGGGAGCTGTTTTTT

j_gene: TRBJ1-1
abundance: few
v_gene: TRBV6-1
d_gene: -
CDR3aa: CASSDQGWGTEAFF
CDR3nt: TGTGCCAGCAGTGACCAGGGGTGGGGCACTGAAGCTTTCTTT

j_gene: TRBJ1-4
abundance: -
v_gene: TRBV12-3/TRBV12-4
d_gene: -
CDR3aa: CASSFGGVEKLFF
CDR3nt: TGTGCCAGCAGTTTTGGTGGCGTAGAAAAACTGTTTTTT

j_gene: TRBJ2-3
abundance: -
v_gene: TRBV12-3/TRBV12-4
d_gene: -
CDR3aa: CASSPWGATDTQYF
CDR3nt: TGTGCCAGCAGCCCCTGGGGGGCCACAGATACGCAGTATTTT

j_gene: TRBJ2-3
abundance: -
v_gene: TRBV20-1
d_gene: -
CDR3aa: CSASQGSDTQYF
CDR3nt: TGCAGTGCTAGTCAGGGATCAGATACGCAGTATTTT

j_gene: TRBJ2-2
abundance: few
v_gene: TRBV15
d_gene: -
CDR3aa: CATSREPVGGENTGELFF
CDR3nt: TGTGCCACCAGCAGAGAACCCGTCGGGGGCGAAAATACCGGGGAGCTGTTTTTT

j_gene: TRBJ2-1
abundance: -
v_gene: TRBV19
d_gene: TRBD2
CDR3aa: CASSWLAGVDEQFF
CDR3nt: TGTGCCAGTAGTTGGCTAGCGGGAGTCGATGAGCAGTTCTTC

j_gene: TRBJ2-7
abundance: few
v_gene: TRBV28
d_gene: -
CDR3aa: CASKTVPVDEQYF
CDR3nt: TGTGCCAGCAAGACAGTGCCCGTTGACGAGCAGTACTTC

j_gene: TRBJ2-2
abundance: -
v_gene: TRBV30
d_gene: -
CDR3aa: CAWSVVGGIQGPAGELFF
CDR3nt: TGTGCCTGGAGTGTAGTCGGGGGTATACAAGGTCCGGCTGGGGAGCTGTTTTTT

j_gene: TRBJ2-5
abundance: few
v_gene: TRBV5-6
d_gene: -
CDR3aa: CASTTGRLDFTETQYF
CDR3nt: TGTGCCAGCACAACGGGACGGCTAGATTTTACGGAGACCCAGTACTTC

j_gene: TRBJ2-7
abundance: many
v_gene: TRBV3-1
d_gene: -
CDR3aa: CASSHSTGSSYEQYF
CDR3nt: TGTGCCAGCAGCCATTCAACGGGGAGCTCCTACGAGCAGTACTTC

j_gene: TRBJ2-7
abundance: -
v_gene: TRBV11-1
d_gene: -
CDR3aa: CASSAPTGTTTEHSYEQYF
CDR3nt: TGTGCCAGCAGCGCCCCCACCGGGACCACCACCGAACACTCCTACGAGCAGTACTTC

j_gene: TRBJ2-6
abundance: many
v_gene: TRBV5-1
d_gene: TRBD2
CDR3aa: CASSPLTSGIHRGSGANVLTF
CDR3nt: TGCGCCAGCAGCCCGCTGACTAGCGGAATACACCGCGGTTCGGGGGCCAACGTCCTGACTTTC

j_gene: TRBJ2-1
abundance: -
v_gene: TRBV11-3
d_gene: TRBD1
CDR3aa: CASSQGTGRYNEQFF
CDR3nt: TGTGCCAGCAGCCAGGGGACAGGGAGGTACAATGAGCAGTTCTTC

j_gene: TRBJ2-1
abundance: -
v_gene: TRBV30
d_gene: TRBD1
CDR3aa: CAWGMTGGFAEQFF
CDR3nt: TGTGCCTGGGGGATGACAGGGGGGTTTGCTGAGCAGTTCTTC

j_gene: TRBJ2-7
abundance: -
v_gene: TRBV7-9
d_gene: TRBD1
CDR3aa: CASSWPGQPYEQYF
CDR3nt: TGTGCCAGCAGCTGGCCGGGACAGCCCTACGAGCAGTACTTC

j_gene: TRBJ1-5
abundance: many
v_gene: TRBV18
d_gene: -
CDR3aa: CASSPGDIRLNQPQHF
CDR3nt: TGTGCCAGCTCACCGGGGGACATTCGCCTCAATCAGCCCCAGCATTTT

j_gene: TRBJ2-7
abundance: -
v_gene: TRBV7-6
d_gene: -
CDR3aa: CASSLGSPTTQYF
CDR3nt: TGTGCCAGCAGCTTAGGTAGCCCGACGACACAGTACTTC

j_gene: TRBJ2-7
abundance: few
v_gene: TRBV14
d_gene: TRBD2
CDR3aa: CASSQGGSTLWYEQYF
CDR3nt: TGTGCCAGCAGCCAAGGCGGGAGCACCCTTTGGTACGAGCAGTACTTC

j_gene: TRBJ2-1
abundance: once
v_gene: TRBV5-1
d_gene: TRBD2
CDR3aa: CASSLGGREAVYEQFF
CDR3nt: TGCGCCAGCAGCTTGGGAGGGCGGGAGGCAGTTTACGAGCAGTTCTTC

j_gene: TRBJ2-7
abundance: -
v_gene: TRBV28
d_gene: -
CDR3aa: CASRGSVLLEQYF
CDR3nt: TGTGCCAGCCGCGGTAGTGTTCTGCTCGAGCAGTACTTC

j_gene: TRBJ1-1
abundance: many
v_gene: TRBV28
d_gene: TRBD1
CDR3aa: CASSNTGGRMNTEAFF
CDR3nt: TGTGCCAGCAGTAATACAGGGGGGAGAATGAACACTGAAGCTTTCTTT

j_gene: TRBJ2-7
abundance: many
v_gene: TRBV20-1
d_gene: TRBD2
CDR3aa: CSARETSGNSYEQYF
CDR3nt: TGCAGTGCTAGAGAGACTAGCGGTAACTCCTACGAGCAGTACTTC

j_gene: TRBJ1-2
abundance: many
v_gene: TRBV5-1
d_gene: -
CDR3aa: CASSVDSSYGYTF
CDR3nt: TGCGCCAGCAGCGTGGACTCCAGCTATGGCTACACCTTC

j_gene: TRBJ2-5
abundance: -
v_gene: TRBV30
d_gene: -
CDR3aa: CAWSPQASWGETQYF
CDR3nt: TGTGCCTGGAGTCCACAAGCGAGTTGGGGAGAGACCCAGTACTTC

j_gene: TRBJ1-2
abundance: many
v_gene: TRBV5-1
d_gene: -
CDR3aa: CASSFEATNYGYTF
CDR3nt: TGCGCCAGCAGCTTTGAAGCAACTAACTATGGCTACACCTTC

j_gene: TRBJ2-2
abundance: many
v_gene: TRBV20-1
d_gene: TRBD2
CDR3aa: CSAVAGGPNTGELFF
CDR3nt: TGCAGTGCTGTGGCGGGAGGCCCGAACACCGGGGAGCTGTTTTTT

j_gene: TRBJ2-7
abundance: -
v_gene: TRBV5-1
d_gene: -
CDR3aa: CASSLGSLPPEQYF
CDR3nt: TGCGCCAGCAGCTTGGGTTCCCTTCCACCCGAGCAGTACTTC

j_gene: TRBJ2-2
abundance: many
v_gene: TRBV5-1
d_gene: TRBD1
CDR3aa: CASSEGTGNTGELFF
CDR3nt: TGCGCCAGCAGCGAAGGGACAGGGAACACCGGGGAGCTGTTTTTT